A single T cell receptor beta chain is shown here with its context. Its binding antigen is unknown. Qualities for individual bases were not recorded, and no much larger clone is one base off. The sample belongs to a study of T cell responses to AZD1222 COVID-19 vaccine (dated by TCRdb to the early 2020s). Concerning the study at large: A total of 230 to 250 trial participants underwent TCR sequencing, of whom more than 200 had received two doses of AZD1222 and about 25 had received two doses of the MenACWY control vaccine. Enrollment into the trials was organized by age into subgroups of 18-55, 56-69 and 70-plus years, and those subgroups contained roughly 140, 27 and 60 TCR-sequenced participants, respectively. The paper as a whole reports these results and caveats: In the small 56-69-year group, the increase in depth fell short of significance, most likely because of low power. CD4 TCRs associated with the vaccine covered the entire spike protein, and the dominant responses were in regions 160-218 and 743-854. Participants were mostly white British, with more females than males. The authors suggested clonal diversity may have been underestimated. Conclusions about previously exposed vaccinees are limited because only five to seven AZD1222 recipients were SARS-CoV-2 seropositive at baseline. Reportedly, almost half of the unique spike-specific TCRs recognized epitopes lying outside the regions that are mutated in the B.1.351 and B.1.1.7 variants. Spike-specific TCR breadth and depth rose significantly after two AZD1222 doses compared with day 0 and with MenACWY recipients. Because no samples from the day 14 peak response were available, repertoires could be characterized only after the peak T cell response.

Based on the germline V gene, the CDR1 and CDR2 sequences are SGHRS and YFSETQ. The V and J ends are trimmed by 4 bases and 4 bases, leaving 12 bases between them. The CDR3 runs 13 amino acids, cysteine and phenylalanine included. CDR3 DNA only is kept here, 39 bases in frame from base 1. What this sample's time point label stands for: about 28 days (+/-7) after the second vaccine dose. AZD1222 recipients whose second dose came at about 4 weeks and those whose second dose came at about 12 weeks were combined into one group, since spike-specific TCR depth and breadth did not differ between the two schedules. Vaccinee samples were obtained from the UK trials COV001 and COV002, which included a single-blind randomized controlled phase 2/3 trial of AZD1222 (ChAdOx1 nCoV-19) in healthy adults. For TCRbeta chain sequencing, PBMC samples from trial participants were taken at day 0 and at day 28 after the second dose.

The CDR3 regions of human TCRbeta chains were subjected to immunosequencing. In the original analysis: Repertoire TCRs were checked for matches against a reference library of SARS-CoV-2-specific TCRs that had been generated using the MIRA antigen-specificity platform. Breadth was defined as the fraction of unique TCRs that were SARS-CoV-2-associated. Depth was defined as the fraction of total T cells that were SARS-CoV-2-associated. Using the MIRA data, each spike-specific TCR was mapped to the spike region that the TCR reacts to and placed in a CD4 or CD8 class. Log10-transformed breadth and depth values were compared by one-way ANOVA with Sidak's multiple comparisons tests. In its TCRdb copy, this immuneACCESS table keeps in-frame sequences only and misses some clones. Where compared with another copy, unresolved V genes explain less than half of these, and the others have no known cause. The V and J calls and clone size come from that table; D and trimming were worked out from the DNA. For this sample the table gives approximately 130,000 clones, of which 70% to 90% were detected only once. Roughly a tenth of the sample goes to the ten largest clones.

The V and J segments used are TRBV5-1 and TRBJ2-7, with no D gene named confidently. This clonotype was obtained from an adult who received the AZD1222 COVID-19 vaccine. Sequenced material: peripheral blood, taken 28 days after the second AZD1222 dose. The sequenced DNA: TGCGCCAGCAGCCCTACTGACAAGTACGAGCAGTACTTC. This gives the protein CASSPTDKYEQYF. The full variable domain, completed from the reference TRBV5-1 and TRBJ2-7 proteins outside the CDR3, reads KAGVTQTPRYLIKTRGQQVTLSCSPISGHRSVSWYQQTPGQGLQFLFEYFSETQRNKGNFPGRFSGRQFSNSRSEMNVSTLELGDSALYLCASSPTDKYEQYFGPGTRLTVT.